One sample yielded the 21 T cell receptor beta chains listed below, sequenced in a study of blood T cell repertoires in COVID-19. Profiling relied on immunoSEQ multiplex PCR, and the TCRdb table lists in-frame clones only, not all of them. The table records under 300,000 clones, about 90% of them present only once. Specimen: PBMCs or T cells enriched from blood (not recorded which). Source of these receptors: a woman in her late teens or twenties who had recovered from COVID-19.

The DNA of the CDR3 is TGTGCCAGCAGCTTGGACGGAGGGCCAAGAACCTATGGCTACACCTTC. Translating gives CASSLDGGPRTYGYTF. V and J are TRBV5-4 and TRBJ1-2; no clear D gene. V was pared by 0 bases and J by 4 bases, with 16 bases between. This CDR3 is 16 amino acids long. Germline V gene sequence: CDR1 SGHNT, CDR2 YYREEE (reference sequence).

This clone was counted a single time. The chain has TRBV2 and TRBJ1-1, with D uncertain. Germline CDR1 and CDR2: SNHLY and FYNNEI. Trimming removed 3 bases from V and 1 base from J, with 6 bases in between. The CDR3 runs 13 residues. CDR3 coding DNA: TGTGCCAGCAGTGACGAACAGAACACTGAAGCTTTCTTT. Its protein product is CASSDEQNTEAFF.

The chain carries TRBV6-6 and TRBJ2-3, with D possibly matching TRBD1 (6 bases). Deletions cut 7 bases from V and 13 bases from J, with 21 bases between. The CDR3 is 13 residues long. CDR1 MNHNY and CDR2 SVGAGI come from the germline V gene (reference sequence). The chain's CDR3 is CASNDRSGQPEYF. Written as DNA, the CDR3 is TGTGCCAGCAACGACAGATCCGGACAGCCGGAGTATTTT.

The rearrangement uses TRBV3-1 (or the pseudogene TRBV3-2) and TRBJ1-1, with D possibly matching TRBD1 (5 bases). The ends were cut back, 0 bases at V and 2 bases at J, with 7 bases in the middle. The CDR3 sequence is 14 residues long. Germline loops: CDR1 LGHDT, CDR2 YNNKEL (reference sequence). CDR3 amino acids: CASSQEDRNTEAFF. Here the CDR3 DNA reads TGTGCCAGCAGCCAAGAAGACAGAAACACTGAAGCTTTCTTT.

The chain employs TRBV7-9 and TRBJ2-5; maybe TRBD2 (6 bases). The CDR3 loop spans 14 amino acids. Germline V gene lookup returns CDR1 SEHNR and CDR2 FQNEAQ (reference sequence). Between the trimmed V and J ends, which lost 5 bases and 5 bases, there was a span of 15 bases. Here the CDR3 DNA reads TGTGCCAGCAGCAGAGGGACTTCGCGGGAGACCCAGTACTTC. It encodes CASSRGTSRETQYF.

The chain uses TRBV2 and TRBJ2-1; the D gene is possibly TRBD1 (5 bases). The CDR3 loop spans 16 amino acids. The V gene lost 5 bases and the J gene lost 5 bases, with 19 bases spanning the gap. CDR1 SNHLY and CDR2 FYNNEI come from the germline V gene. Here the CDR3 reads CASSRGEVGWDNEQFF. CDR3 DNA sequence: TGTGCCAGCAGTAGGGGTGAGGTTGGGTGGGACAATGAGCAGTTCTTC.

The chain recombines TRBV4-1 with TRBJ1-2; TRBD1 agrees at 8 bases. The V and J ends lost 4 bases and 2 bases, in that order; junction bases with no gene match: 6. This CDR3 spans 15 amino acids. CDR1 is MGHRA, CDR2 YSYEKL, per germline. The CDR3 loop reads CASSPSGTGNYGYTF. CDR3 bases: TGCGCCAGCAGCCCTAGTGGGACAGGAAACTATGGCTACACCTTC.

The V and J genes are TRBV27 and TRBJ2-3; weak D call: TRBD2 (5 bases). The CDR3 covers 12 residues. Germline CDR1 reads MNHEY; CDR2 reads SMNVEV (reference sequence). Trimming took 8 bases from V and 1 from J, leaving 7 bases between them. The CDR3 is CASARGTDTQYF. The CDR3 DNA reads TGTGCCAGCGCGAGGGGCACAGATACGCAGTATTTT.

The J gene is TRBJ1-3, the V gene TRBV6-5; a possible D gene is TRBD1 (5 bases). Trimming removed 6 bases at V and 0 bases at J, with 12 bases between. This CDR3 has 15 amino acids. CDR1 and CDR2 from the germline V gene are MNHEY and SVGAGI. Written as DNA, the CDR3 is TGTGCCAGCAGGACAGATGCCTCCTCTGGAAACACCATATATTTT. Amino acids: CASRTDASSGNTIYF.

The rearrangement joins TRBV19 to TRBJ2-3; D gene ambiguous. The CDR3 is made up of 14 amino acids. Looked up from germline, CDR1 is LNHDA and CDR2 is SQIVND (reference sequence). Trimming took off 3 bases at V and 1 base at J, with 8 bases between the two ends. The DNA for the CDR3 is TGTGCCAGTAGTATCGGAGCAGGCACAGATACGCAGTATTTT. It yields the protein CASSIGAGTDTQYF. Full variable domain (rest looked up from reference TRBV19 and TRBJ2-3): DGGITQSPKYLFRKEGQNVTLSCEQNLNHDAMYWYRQDPGQGLRLIYYSQIVNDFQKGDIAEGYSVSREKKESFPLTVTSAQKNPTAFYLCASSIGAGTDTQYFGPGTRLTVL.

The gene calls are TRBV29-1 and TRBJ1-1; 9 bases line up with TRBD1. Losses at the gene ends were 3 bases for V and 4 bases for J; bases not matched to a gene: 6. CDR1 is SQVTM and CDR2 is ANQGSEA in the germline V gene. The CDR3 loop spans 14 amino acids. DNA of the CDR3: TGCAGCGTTGATTGGACAGGGGAGGGCACTGAAGCTTTCTTT. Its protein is CSVDWTGEGTEAFF.

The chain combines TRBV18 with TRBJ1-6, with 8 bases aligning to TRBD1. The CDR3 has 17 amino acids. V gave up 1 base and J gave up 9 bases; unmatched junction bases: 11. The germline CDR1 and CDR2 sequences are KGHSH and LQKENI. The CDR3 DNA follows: TGTGCCAGCTCACCACTCGAACATCAGGGGGCTGGTTCACCCCTCCACTTT. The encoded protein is CASSPLEHQGAGSPLHF.

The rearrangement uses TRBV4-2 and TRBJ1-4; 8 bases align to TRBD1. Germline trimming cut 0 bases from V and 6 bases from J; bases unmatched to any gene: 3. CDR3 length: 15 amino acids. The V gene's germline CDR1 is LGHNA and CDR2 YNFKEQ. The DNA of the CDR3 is TGTGCCAGCAGCCAAGATACGACAGGGGATGAAAAACTGTTTTTT. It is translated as CASSQDTTGDEKLFF.

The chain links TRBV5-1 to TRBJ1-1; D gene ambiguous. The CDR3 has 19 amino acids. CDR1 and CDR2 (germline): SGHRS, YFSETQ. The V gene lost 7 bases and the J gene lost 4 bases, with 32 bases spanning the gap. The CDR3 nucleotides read TGCGCCAGCTCAAGATCCTCAGCTCTCTCGGATGGGGAGGCCACTGAAGCTTTCTTT. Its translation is CASSRSSALSDGEATEAFF.

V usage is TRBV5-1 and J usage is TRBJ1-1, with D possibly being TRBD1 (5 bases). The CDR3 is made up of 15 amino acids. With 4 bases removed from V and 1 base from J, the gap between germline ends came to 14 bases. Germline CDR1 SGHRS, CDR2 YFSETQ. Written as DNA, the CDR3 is TGCGCCAGCAGCATCCGGACAACCGGGAACACTGAAGCTTTCTTT. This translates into CASSIRTTGNTEAFF.

The CDR3 reads CASSYLADNTGELFF. Written as DNA, the CDR3 is TGCGCCAGCAGCTATCTAGCGGATAACACCGGGGAGCTGTTTTTT. The chain uses TRBV5-1 and TRBJ2-2, with 7 bases matching TRBD2. Germline CDR1 SGHRS, CDR2 YFSETQ. The CDR3 runs to 15 residues. Germline trimming cut 3 bases from V and 2 bases from J; bases unmatched to any gene: 4.

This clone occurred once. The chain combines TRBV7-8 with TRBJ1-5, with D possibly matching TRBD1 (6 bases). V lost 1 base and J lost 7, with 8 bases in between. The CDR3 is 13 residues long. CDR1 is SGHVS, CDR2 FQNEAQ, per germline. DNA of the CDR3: TGTGCCAGCAGCTTAGGCAGGGGACAGCCCCAGCATTTT. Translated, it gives CASSLGRGQPQHF. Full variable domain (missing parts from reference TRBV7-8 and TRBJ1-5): GAGVSQSPRYKVAKRGQDVALRCDPISGHVSLFWYQQALGQGPEFLTYFQNEAQLDKSGLPSDRFFAERPEGSVSTLKIQRTQQEDSAVYLCASSLGRGQPQHFGDGTRLSIL.

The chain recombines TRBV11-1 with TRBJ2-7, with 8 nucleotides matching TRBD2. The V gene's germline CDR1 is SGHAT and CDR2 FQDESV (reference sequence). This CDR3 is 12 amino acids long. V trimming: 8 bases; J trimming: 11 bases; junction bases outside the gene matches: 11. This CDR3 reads CASGKRGPTKYF. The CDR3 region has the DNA TGTGCCAGCGGAAAGCGGGGGCCTACGAAGTACTTC.

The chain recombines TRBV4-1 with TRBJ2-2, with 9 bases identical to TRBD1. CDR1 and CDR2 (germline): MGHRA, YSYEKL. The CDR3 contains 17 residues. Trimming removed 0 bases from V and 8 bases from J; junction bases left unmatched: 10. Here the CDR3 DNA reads TGCGCCAGCAGCCAAGAGCCGACAGGGGGAGGATGGGGGGAGCTGTTTTTT. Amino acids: CASSQEPTGGGWGELFF.

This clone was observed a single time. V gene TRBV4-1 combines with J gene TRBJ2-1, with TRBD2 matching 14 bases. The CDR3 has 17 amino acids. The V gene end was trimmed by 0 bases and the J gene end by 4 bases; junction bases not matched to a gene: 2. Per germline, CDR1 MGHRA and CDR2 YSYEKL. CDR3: CASSQEGTSGGYNEQFF. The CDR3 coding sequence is TGCGCCAGCAGCCAAGAAGGGACTAGCGGGGGTTACAATGAGCAGTTCTTC.

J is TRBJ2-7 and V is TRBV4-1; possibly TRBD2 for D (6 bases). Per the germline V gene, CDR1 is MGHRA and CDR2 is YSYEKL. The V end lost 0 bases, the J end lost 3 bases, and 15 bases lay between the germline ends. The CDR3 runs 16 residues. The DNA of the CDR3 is TGCGCCAGCAGCCAAGATCTGGGCGGGATGGGCTACGAGCAGTACTTC. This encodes CASSQDLGGMGYEQYF.